Presented here are 32 T cell receptor beta chains from one specimen sequenced in a study of blood T cell repertoires in COVID-19. Produced via immunoSEQ multiplex PCR; TCRdb's table is partial and in-frame only. This sample has 90,000 to 110,000 clones, with around 80% found just once. Sequencing was carried out using peripheral blood. These receptors were obtained from a woman aged 80 or older with acute or convalescent COVID-19.

J is TRBJ2-3 and V is TRBV6-2 or TRBV6-3, with 7 positions matching TRBD1. The CDR3 has 17 residues. J was trimmed by 0 bases and V by 4 bases; bases with no gene match: 10. The germline V gene encodes CDR1 MNHEY and CDR2 SVGEGT. The DNA of the CDR3 is TGTGCCAGCAGTTGGGGACAGTTCTTTTCTAGCACAGATACGCAGTATTTT. This codes for CASSWGQFFSSTDTQYF.

The chain recombines TRBV4-2 with TRBJ1-2; the D gene is possibly TRBD1 (5 bases). Germline values: CDR1 LGHNA, CDR2 YNFKEQ. V was shortened by 5 bases and J by 3 bases, with 13 bases between the two germline ends. This CDR3 has 14 residues. CDR3 nucleotides: TGTGCCAGCAGCTCCGTGGGGGGGGACTATGGCTACACCTTC. Its translation is CASSSVGGDYGYTF.

This chain joins TRBV19 and TRBJ1-2; the D gene is possibly TRBD1 (5 bases). The CDR3 spans 14 residues. The V and J ends lost 5 bases and 0 bases respectively, with 10 bases between them. CDR1 is LNHDA and CDR2 is SQIVND in the germline V gene (reference sequence). The CDR3 DNA reads TGTGCCAGTAGTCGGGGGGACTCTAACTATGGCTACACCTTC. Its protein is CASSRGDSNYGYTF.

The rearrangement links TRBV3-1 (or the pseudogene TRBV3-2) to TRBJ2-5; D perhaps matches TRBD1 (6 bases). The V gene lost 0 bases and the J gene lost 6 bases, with 14 bases spanning the gap. Germline V gene lookup returns CDR1 LGHDT and CDR2 YNNKEL (reference sequence). This CDR3 region has 15 residues. CDR3 protein: CASSQDRGRGKTQYF. As DNA, the CDR3 is TGTGCCAGCAGCCAAGATAGGGGCAGGGGCAAGACCCAGTACTTC.

V gene TRBV4-1 combines with J gene TRBJ2-4; D is ambiguous. The germline V and J ends were trimmed by 1 base and 0 bases, with 10 bases remaining between them. Germline V gene data show CDR1 as MGHRA and CDR2 as YSYEKL. CDR3 length: 16 residues. The CDR3 loop reads CASSQAAGPAKNIQYF. Written as DNA, the CDR3 is TGCGCCAGCAGCCAAGCAGCAGGCCCAGCCAAAAACATTCAGTACTTC.

The rearrangement links TRBV5-1 to TRBJ1-1; 7 bases are shared with TRBD1. The CDR3 loop spans 13 amino acids. V lost 3 bases, J lost 6 bases, and 5 bases stayed unmatched. The germline V gene encodes CDR1 SGHRS and CDR2 YFSETQ. CDR3 nucleotides: TGCGCCAGCAGCTCCTACGGACAGGCTGAAGCTTTCTTT. This gives the protein CASSSYGQAEAFF.

The chain joins TRBV2 to TRBJ1-3; TRBD1 aligns across 7 bases. The germline CDR1 and CDR2 sequences are SNHLY and FYNNEI. The length of the CDR3 is 16 residues. With V trimmed by 7 bases and J by 4 bases, 13 bases remained unmatched. The CDR3 coding sequence is TGTGCCAGCATGGGGAGCGAGACAGGGACAGGAAACACCATATATTTT. This gives the protein CASMGSETGTGNTIYF.

J is TRBJ1-2 and V is TRBV28; tentatively, D is TRBD1 (5 bases). Per the germline V gene, CDR1 is MDHEN and CDR2 is SYDVKM. V shed 3 bases and J shed 8 bases, with 16 bases lying between them. The CDR3 contains 14 residues. The CDR3 protein is CASSFVGLTGGYTF. In DNA, the CDR3 is TGTGCCAGCAGTTTTGTGGGACTCACGGGGGGCTACACCTTC.

This clone occurred once. The genes are TRBV2 and TRBJ2-7, with 10 bases matching TRBD2. Unmatched junction bases numbered 6, after V lost 0 bases and J lost 7 bases. CDR1 is SNHLY and CDR2 is FYNNEI in the germline V gene. The CDR3 sequence is 15 residues long. The DNA of the CDR3 is TGTGCCAGCAGTGAAGCCGGACTAGCGGAGATAGAGCAGTACGTC. Encoded protein: CASSEAGLAEIEQYV.

V gene TRBV7-9 combines with J gene TRBJ2-5; 9 bases align to TRBD2. Germline V gives CDR1 SEHNR, CDR2 FQNEAQ (reference sequence). V trimming: 4 bases; J trimming: 5 bases; junction bases outside the gene matches: 8. This CDR3 comprises 15 residues. The CDR3 DNA follows: TGTGCCAGCAGCTCCGGACTAGCGACAGGGGAGACCCAGTACTTC. Translating gives CASSSGLATGETQYF.

This clone turned up a few times. The chain is built from TRBV29-1 and TRBJ2-2, with D possibly TRBD1 on 6 matching bases. The V end lost 7 bases, the J end lost 8 bases, and 14 bases lay between the germline ends. The CDR3 extends over 12 amino acids. Germline V gene sequence: CDR1 SQVTM, CDR2 ANQGSEA. For the CDR3, the DNA is TGCAGCGGTAAACAGGGTCCAGGGGAGCTGTTTTTT. It translates to CSGKQGPGELFF.

The V gene is TRBV10-3, the J gene TRBJ2-3; D is perhaps TRBD2 (5 bases). V lost 7 bases, J lost 2 bases, and 16 bases lay in between. CDR1 ENHRY and CDR2 SYGVKD come from the germline V gene. The CDR3 loop spans 15 amino acids. CDR3: CAINPRADNTDTQYF. CDR3 coding DNA: TGTGCCATCAATCCGCGAGCGGATAACACAGATACGCAGTATTTT.

This clone turned up a few times. This sequence joins TRBV3-1 (or the pseudogene TRBV3-2) and TRBJ2-2; D might be TRBD2 (6 bases). CDR1 is LGHDT, CDR2 YNNKEL, per germline (reference sequence). This CDR3 spans 15 amino acids. V lost 0 bases, J lost 5 bases, and 10 bases lay in between. As DNA, the CDR3 is TGTGCCAGCAGCCAAGACGGGGGTCGGACCGGGGAGCTGTTTTTT. Translating it yields CASSQDGGRTGELFF.

The CDR3 region is CASHPPRGAYGYTF. The CDR3 DNA follows: TGTGCCAGTCACCCCCCTCGGGGAGCCTATGGCTACACCTTC. The chain uses TRBV28 and TRBJ1-2; D not certain. Germline V CDR1 and CDR2: MDHEN, SYDVKM. This CDR3 region has 14 residues. V shed 9 bases and J shed 4 bases, with 18 bases lying between them.

The chain employs TRBV7-8 and TRBJ2-7, with 7 bases identical to TRBD1. The length of the CDR3 is 15 residues. The germline CDR1 and CDR2 sequences are SGHVS and FQNEAQ. V gave up 2 bases and J gave up 0 bases; unmatched junction bases: 4. CDR3 nucleotide sequence: TGTGCCAGCAGCTTAACAGGGGCTTCCTCCTACGAGCAGTACTTC. Translated, it gives CASSLTGASSYEQYF.

This clone was seen more than once but under ten times. J is TRBJ2-1 and V is TRBV24-1; 7 nucleotides agree with TRBD1. The V gene end was trimmed by 4 bases and the J gene end by 9 bases; junction bases not matched to a gene: 14. Germline CDR1 is KGHDR and CDR2 is SFDVKD. The CDR3 length is 16 residues. CDR3 nucleotide sequence: TGTGCCACCAGTGACTTTCAAGGGGGCGGTCTAGGTGAGCAGTTCTTC. It codes for CATSDFQGGGLGEQFF.

The chain has TRBV20-1 and TRBJ2-2; 10 nucleotides match TRBD2. The V segment lost 3 bases and the J segment 1 base; nucleotides outside the gene matches: 5. This CDR3 is built from 16 residues. Germline loops: CDR1 DFQATT, CDR2 SNEGSKA (reference sequence). The CDR3 here is CSASSRTSGNTGELFF. The CDR3 DNA follows: TGCAGTGCTAGTTCCCGGACTAGCGGGAACACCGGGGAGCTGTTTTTT.

The genes are TRBV6-2 or TRBV6-3 and TRBJ2-1, with D maybe TRBD2 (5 bases). Germline lookup yields CDR1 MNHEY and CDR2 SVGEGT. Deletions cut 5 bases from V and 5 bases from J, with 13 bases between. This CDR3 has 14 amino acids. The CDR3 region is CASSRSGSDNEQFF. CDR3 coding DNA: TGTGCCAGCAGTCGATCGGGATCAGACAATGAGCAGTTCTTC.

The chain carries TRBV28 and TRBJ2-2; 7 bases agree with TRBD2. Germline V gene lookup returns CDR1 MDHEN and CDR2 SYDVKM. Losses at the gene ends were 4 bases for V and 0 bases for J; bases not matched to a gene: 5. The CDR3 length is 16 residues. The DNA of the CDR3 is TGTGCCAGCAGTTCGGGACTACAGGCGAACACCGGGGAGCTGTTTTTT. Translated, it gives CASSSGLQANTGELFF.

In this sample, this clone turned up once. The rearrangement uses TRBV2 and TRBJ2-5, with 8 bases that match TRBD2. CDR3 length: 15 amino acids. After removal of 4 bases from V and 1 base from J, the junction contained 5 bases not matched to a gene. Germline V gene data show CDR1 as SNHLY and CDR2 as FYNNEI. The DNA for the CDR3 is TGTGCCAGCAGTGGTGCGAGCGGGAGCCAAGAGACCCAGTACTTC. Amino acids: CASSGASGSQETQYF.

J is TRBJ2-5 and V is TRBV5-1, with D tentatively TRBD2 (5 bases). The CDR3 length is 15 residues. The V gene lost 4 bases and the J gene lost 1 base, with 14 bases spanning the gap. CDR1 is SGHRS, CDR2 YFSETQ, per germline. CDR3 sequence reads: CASSENSAVQETQYF. In DNA, the CDR3 is TGCGCCAGCAGCGAGAATAGCGCCGTCCAAGAGACCCAGTACTTC.

The rearrangement joins TRBV3-1 (or the pseudogene TRBV3-2) to TRBJ1-1; TRBD1 matches 7 bases. This CDR3 is built from 13 residues. The germline V gene encodes CDR1 LGHDT and CDR2 YNNKEL (reference sequence). V gave up 5 bases and J gave up 4 bases; unmatched junction bases: 4. CDR3 residues: CASSAQGGTEAFF. The CDR3 nucleotides are TGTGCCAGCAGCGCCCAGGGGGGCACTGAAGCTTTCTTT.

V is TRBV28 and J is TRBJ2-7, with D tentatively TRBD2 (6 bases). Germline V CDR1 and CDR2: MDHEN, SYDVKM. V was trimmed by 2 bases and J by 2 bases, leaving 13 bases between them. The CDR3 totals 15 residues. The CDR3 DNA is TGTGCCAGCAGTTTAATCGGGAGTGGGACCTACGAGCAGTACTTC. Residues: CASSLIGSGTYEQYF.

The V call is TRBV5-1, the J call TRBJ2-7; 9 nucleotides match TRBD1. The CDR3 has 15 amino acids. Trimming took 4 bases from V and 6 from J; bases not matched to a gene: 11. Germline V gene sequence: CDR1 SGHRS, CDR2 YFSETQ. This CDR3 is CASSPDRGSQTEQYV. CDR3 DNA: TGCGCCAGCAGCCCGGACAGGGGAAGTCAAACCGAGCAGTACGTC.

This clone was observed a few times. The V call is TRBV5-1, the J call TRBJ2-2; D uncertain. Germline lookup yields CDR1 SGHRS and CDR2 YFSETQ. Trimming left V 2 bases short and J 6 bases short, with 8 bases between. The CDR3 consists of 13 residues. The CDR3: CASSLSGSGELFF. CDR3 sequence (DNA): TGCGCCAGCAGCTTATCAGGTTCCGGGGAGCTGTTTTTT.

The chain links TRBV21-1 to TRBJ2-7; the table's D gene call, TRBD2, was not cross checked with the DNA. TRBV21-1 has pseudogene status. This CDR3 has 17 residues. CDR3 nucleotide sequence: TGTGCCGGCGCCTTCCAACTCCGGGACTCGCCCCTTTACGAGCAGTACGTC. This encodes CAGAFQLRDSPLYEQYV.

This clone was seen only a few times. The chain recombines TRBV7-8 with TRBJ1-3, with D unclear. V lost 4 bases, J lost 2 bases, and 18 bases lay in between. The CDR3 is 17 amino acids. CDR1 and CDR2 from the germline V gene are SGHVS and FQNEAQ. The CDR3 sequence: CASSSYQSDIPGNTIYF. The CDR3, as DNA: TGTGCCAGCAGCTCTTACCAAAGTGACATCCCTGGAAACACCATATATTTT. Complete variable domain (other parts from reference TRBV7-8 and TRBJ1-3): GAGVSQSPRYKVAKRGQDVALRCDPISGHVSLFWYQQALGQGPEFLTYFQNEAQLDKSGLPSDRFFAERPEGSVSTLKIQRTQQEDSAVYLCASSSYQSDIPGNTIYFGEGSWLTVV.

This chain joins TRBV7-9 and TRBJ2-1; 11 positions agree with TRBD2. This CDR3 spans 13 amino acids. Per the germline V gene, CDR1 is SEHNR and CDR2 is FQNEAQ (reference sequence). After removal of 5 bases from V and 12 bases from J, the junction contained 6 bases not matched to a gene. The CDR3 loop is CASSLLGTSGQFF. The DNA of the CDR3 is TGTGCCAGCAGCCTTCTTGGGACTAGCGGGCAGTTCTTC.

This sequence joins TRBV24-1 and TRBJ1-5; weak D call: TRBD1 (6 bases). Germline CDR1 KGHDR, CDR2 SFDVKD. V was trimmed by 4 bases and J by 6 bases, leaving 12 bases between them. CDR3 length equals 14 residues. The DNA of the CDR3 is TGTGCCACCAGTGACTCGACAGGTTTTCAGCCCCAGCATTTT. Encoded protein: CATSDSTGFQPQHF.

The V call is TRBV29-1, the J call TRBJ1-1; D is perhaps TRBD1 (5 bases). Germline CDR1 reads SQVTM; CDR2 reads ANQGSEA. V lost 4 bases and J lost 4, with 10 bases in between. The CDR3 consists of 12 residues. CDR3 nucleotide sequence: TGCAGCGTTGTGGACACCTTCACTGAAGCTTTCTTT. Translated, it gives CSVVDTFTEAFF.

The chain employs TRBV5-1 and TRBJ1-4; tentatively, D is TRBD1 (5 bases). From germline, CDR1 is SGHRS and CDR2 YFSETQ. V was clipped by 5 bases and J by 6 bases, with 14 bases between them. The CDR3 consists of 14 residues. The DNA for the CDR3 is TGCGCCAGCAGGACCCCCGGGGGAGATGAAAAACTGTTTTTT. Its protein is CASRTPGGDEKLFF.

The V and J genes are TRBV11-2 and TRBJ1-3; D gene unclear. The CDR3 loop spans 10 amino acids. Trimming shortened V by 5 bases and J by 14 bases, and 10 bases separated the two germline ends. Germline V gene data show CDR1 as SGHAT and CDR2 as FQNNGV. CDR3 DNA sequence: TGTGCCAGCAGCGCCGGTATATTATATTTT. Residues: CASSAGILYF.